The present T cell receptor (beta chain) was sequenced within a study of T cells after yellow fever vaccination. There are a few counts of this clonotype. Its antigen is still unknown. The 5'RACE template-switching step produced TCR cDNA and added a universal primer site and UMIs. Each CDR3 protein gets one entry after TCRdb re-called the 5' RACE reads with MiXCR. Of fewer than 450,000 distinct CDR3 sequences in the sample, about 4% are singletons; the top ten hold roughly 24%. Regarding the study as a whole: Abundant bulk-derived clonotypes could contaminate FACS-sorted repertoires. Shared CD4/CD8 clonotypes were a small share, likely from convergent recombination. Clones from primary vaccination mostly reappeared after the booster (less than 98% CD4, just over 85% CD8).

CDR3 length: 14 residues. The germline V gene encodes CDR1 SGHNT and CDR2 YYREEE (reference sequence). Germline trimming cut 4 bases from V and 4 bases from J; bases unmatched to any gene: 6. The sequencing used PBMCs, collected 5 days after the yellow fever booster vaccination. The clonotype was recovered from a young man who received the YFV17D yellow fever vaccine. This rearrangement joins TRBV5-4 to TRBJ2-3; 7 nucleotides line up with TRBD2. CDR3 loop: CASSRPGGPDTQYF. The CDR3 DNA reads TGTGCCAGCAGCCGACCGGGGGGTCCAGATACGCAGTATTTT.